The clone carrying this T cell receptor (beta chain) was detected only a few times. What it binds is unknown. This sample is drawn from a study of graft-versus-host responses after intestinal transplantation. Study information: Each recipient received a multivisceral, liver-intestinal, or isolated intestinal graft. Uniformly, recipients were administered anti-thymocyte globulin induction with subsequent tacrolimus and steroids for around 3 years. Findings and caveats of the study: There was an association between peak levels of circulating GvH clones and early post-transplant HvG declines.

Profiled with immunoSEQ multiplex PCR; TCRdb holds only in-frame clones, not every one. This table holds tens of thousands of clones, roughly four fifths found once. V was pared by 2 bases and J by 10 bases, with 7 bases between. From germline, CDR1 is SGHDT and CDR2 YYEEEE. The CDR3 spans 11 residues. Material: unstimulated CD8+ T cells sorted from spleen or lymph node cells, obtained before transplant. V is TRBV5-6 and J is TRBJ2-1; no clear D gene. The receptor's source is a human donor who was the organ donor for an intestinal transplant. The CDR3 DNA is TGTGCCAGCAGCTTTAATTGGGAGCAGTTCTTC. As protein: CASSFNWEQFF.